The present T cell receptor beta chain was sequenced within a study of cytomegalovirus exposure and HLA in healthy donors. Findings and limits, study-wide: High sensitivity and specificity were reportedly achieved when the classifier diagnosed cytomegalovirus status.

Using immunoSEQ multiplex PCR, the repertoire was profiled, and TCRdb retains in-frame clones only, with some absent. The sample lists 110,000 or so clones; approximately 94% were seen once. V dropped 3 bases and J dropped 1 base, with 22 bases sitting between them. This CDR3 comprises 18 residues. In germline, CDR1 is SGHDT, CDR2 YYEEEE. A word on this clone: The target antigen is unknown.

The chain couples TRBV5-6 to TRBJ1-1; D gene uncertain. This TCR was recovered from a woman younger than 30 in good health and CMV-seronegative. The material sequenced was PBMCs. The CDR3 sequence: CASSSFALLQSTNTEAFF. CDR3 in DNA: TGTGCCAGCAGCTCCTTTGCCCTTTTACAGAGCACGAACACTGAAGCTTTCTTT.